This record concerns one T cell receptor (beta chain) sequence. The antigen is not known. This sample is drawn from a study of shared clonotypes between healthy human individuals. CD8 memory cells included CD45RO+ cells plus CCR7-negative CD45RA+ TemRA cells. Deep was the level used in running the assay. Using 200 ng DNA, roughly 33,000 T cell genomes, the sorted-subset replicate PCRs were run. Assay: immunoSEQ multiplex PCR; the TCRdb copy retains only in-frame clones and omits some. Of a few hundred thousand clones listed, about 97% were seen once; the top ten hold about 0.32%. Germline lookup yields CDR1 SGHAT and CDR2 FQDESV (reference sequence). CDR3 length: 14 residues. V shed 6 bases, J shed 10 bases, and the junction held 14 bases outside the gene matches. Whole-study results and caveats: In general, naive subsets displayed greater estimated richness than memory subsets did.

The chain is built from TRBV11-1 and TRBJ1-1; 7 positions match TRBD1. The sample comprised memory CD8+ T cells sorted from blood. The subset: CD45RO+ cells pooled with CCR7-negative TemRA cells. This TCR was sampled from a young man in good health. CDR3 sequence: CASRLTGKLGGAFF. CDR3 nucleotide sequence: TGTGCCAGCAGACTGACAGGGAAGTTGGGTGGAGCTTTCTTT.